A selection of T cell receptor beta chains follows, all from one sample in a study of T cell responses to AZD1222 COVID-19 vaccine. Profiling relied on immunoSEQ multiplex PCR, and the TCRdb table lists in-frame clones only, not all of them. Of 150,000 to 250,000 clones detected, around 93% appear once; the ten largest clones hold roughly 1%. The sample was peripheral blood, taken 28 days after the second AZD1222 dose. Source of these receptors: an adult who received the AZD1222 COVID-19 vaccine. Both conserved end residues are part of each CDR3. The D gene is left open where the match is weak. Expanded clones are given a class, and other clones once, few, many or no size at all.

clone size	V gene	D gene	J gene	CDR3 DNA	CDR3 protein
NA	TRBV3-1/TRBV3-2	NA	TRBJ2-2	TGTGCCAGCAGCCTACGCGGGCAGGGGAGGACCGGGGAGCTGTTTTTT	CASSLRGQGRTGELFF
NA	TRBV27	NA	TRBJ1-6	TGTGCCAGCAGTCCCCTCGGGGGCTCAATTAATTCACCCCTCCACTTT	CASSPLGGSINSPLHF
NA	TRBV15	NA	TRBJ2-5	TGTGCCACCAGCAGAGATGCACAGCAAGAGACCCAGTACTTC	CATSRDAQQETQYF
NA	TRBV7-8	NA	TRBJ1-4	TGTGCCAGCAGCCCCCGTTGGGACCAAGGGGAAAAACTGTTTTTT	CASSPRWDQGEKLFF
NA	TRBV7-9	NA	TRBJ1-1	TGTGCCAGCACCTCAGGGGCGGTTGGTACTGAAGCTTTCTTT	CASTSGAVGTEAFF
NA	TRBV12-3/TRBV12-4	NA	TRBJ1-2	TGTGCCAGCAGCGCCCATTCTGGGGGCTACACCTTC	CASSAHSGGYTF
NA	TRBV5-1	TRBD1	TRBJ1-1	TGCGCCAGCAGCTTGAAGGCCAATGCAGGGGGCGCGGGCACTGAAGCTTTCTTT	CASSLKANAGGAGTEAFF
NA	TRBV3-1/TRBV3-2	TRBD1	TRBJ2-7	TGTGCCAGCAGCCAGCCCGGGACAGCCTACGAGCAGTACTTC	CASSQPGTAYEQYF
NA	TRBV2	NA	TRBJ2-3	TGTGCCAGCAGTGATCTGGGCGCGCAGGGCACAGATACGCAGTATTTT	CASSDLGAQGTDTQYF
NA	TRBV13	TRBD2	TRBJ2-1	TGTGCCAGCAGCTCGTCTTATATGGCTGGGGGGGCCTACAATGAGCAGTTCTTC	CASSSSYMAGGAYNEQFF
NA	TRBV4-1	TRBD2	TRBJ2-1	TGCGCCAGCAGCCAAGTACTAGCGGGGCTCGACAATGAGCAGTTCTTC	CASSQVLAGLDNEQFF
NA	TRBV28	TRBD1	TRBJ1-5	TGTGCCAGCAGTTCCCCGGGACAGGCGGGCAATCAGCCCCAGCATTTT	CASSSPGQAGNQPQHF
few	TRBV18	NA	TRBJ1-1	TGTGCCAGCTCACCACCGAATTACCTGAACACTGAAGCTTTCTTT	CASSPPNYLNTEAFF
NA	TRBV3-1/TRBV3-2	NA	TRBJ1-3	TGTGCCAGCAGCCCCGGGGACATTTTCGGAAACACCATATATTTT	CASSPGDIFGNTIYF
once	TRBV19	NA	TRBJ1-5	TGTGCCAGTAGTATAGCGGCAGGGAATCAGCCCCAGCATTTT	CASSIAAGNQPQHF
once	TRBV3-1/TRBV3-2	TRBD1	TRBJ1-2	TGTGCCAGCAGCCAAGAAATGGTGACAGGGTATGGCTACACCTTC	CASSQEMVTGYGYTF
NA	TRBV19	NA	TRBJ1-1	TGTGCCAGTATCCCACGGGGGGCAGTTGAAGCTTTCTTT	CASIPRGAVEAFF
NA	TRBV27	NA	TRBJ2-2	TGTGCCAGCAGTTTATATAAAGGCACCGGGGAGCTGTTTTTT	CASSLYKGTGELFF
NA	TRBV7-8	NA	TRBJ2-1	TGTGCCAGCAGCTTACGCACCGGGCCCTCCTACAATGAGCAGTTCTTC	CASSLRTGPSYNEQFF
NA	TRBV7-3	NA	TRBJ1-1	TGTGCCAGCAGCTTATCCTTCGGTCAGGGGAACACTGAAGCTTTCTTT	CASSLSFGQGNTEAFF
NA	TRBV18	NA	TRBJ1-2	TGTGCCACCGGGGGAGGCTACACCTTC	CATGGGYTF
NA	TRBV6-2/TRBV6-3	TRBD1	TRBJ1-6	TGTGCCAGCAGTTCAGGGACAGATAATTCACCCCTCCACTTT	CASSSGTDNSPLHF
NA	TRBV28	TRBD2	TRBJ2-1	TGTGCCAGCGGCGGGGGGGCCAGTGGTAGATATGAGCAGTTCTTC	CASGGGASGRYEQFF
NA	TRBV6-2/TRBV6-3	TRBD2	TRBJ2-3	TGTGCCAGCAGTTCTCCCCCGGCTAGCGGTTCAACGAGCACAGATACGCAGTATTTT	CASSSPPASGSTSTDTQYF
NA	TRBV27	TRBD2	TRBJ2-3	TGTGCCAGCAGTTACTGGCGGGGGGGAATCACAGATACGCAGTATTTT	CASSYWRGGITDTQYF
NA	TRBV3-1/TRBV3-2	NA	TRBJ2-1	TGTGCCAGCAGCCCACCTGGAACCTACAATGAGCAGTTCTTC	CASSPPGTYNEQFF